The 30 T cell receptor beta chains in this list originate from one sample, sequenced in a study of cytomegalovirus exposure and HLA in healthy donors. PCR used 60 Vbeta primers and 13 Jbeta primers. Sequencing used immunoSEQ multiplex PCR; TCRdb keeps in-frame clones, though not all of them. The table shows 150,000 to 200,000 clones, with around three quarters occurring only once. Sequencing used PBMCs. These receptors originate from a woman in her twenties or thirties in good health and CMV-seropositive.

This clone was found a few times. CDR3 bases: TGTGCCAGCAGTCTCATGAGGGCCGAGCAGTACTTC. This gives the protein CASSLMRAEQYF. The chain combines TRBV28 with TRBJ2-7, with D maybe TRBD2 (5 bases). V gave up 5 bases and J gave up 6 bases, with 11 bases separating them. Germline assignment: CDR1 MDHEN and CDR2 SYDVKM. CDR3 size: 12 residues.

The chain couples TRBV5-4 to TRBJ2-5, with TRBD2 as a possible D gene (5 bases). The CDR3 runs 13 residues. Germline V gene lookup returns CDR1 SGHNT and CDR2 YYREEE (reference sequence). V dropped 10 bases and J dropped 1 base, with 14 bases sitting between them. CDR3 region: CASASRGQETQYF. The CDR3 DNA follows: TGTGCCTCAGCATCCCGGGGCCAAGAGACCCAGTACTTC.

The gene calls are TRBV28 and TRBJ1-2; 9 nucleotides line up with TRBD1. Germline CDR1 reads MDHEN; CDR2 reads SYDVKM. Losses at the gene ends were 6 bases for V and 6 bases for J; bases not matched to a gene: 2. This CDR3 is built from 12 residues. CDR3 bases: TGTGCCAGCAGCTGGACAGGGGATGGCTACACCTTC. Protein sequence: CASSWTGDGYTF.

This clone was detected once. The germline gene is not matched at one end of the junction; a read error may be the cause. The CDR3 nucleotides read TGTTCCAGCAGCTTTTCCGACAGGGTCGCTAAGGGATTC. Translating gives CSSSFSDRVAKGF. V usage is TRBV7-9 and J usage is TRBJ1-2, with 7 bases matching TRBD1. The CDR3 consists of 13 residues. Germline CDR1 reads SEHNR; CDR2 reads FQNEAQ (reference sequence).

This clone was recorded a few times. The V call is TRBV6-6, the J call TRBJ1-5, with D maybe TRBD1 (5 bases). V lost 6 bases and J 7 bases, leaving 22 bases between the germline ends. CDR3 length equals 16 residues. Germline V gene lookup returns CDR1 MNHNY and CDR2 SVGAGI (reference sequence). This CDR3 reads CASRTVETARGQPQHF. The CDR3 nucleotides are TGTGCCAGCAGAACAGTCGAGACAGCCAGAGGACAGCCCCAGCATTTT.

This chain connects TRBV5-1 to TRBJ2-5, with 12 bases matching TRBD2. The trim removed 6 bases at V and 5 bases at J, leaving 8 bases unmatched. The CDR3 is 15 residues long. The germline CDR1 and CDR2 sequences are SGHRS and YFSETQ. CDR3 sequence reads: CASTSSGGANETQYF. In nucleotides, the CDR3 is TGCGCCAGCACCTCTAGCGGGGGGGCTAATGAGACCCAGTACTTC.

CDR3 amino acids: CASSSGLAGATDTQYF. The CDR3 bases are TGCGCCAGCAGCTCCGGACTAGCGGGAGCCACAGATACGCAGTATTTT. This chain uses TRBV4-3 with TRBJ2-3; 13 nucleotides match TRBD2. V lost 5 bases, J lost 2 bases, and 4 bases stayed unmatched. Germline V gene data show CDR1 as LGHNA and CDR2 as YSLEER. The CDR3 contains 16 residues.

The J gene is TRBJ1-1, the V gene TRBV29-1, with TRBD1 as a possible D gene (6 bases). The CDR3 has 14 residues. Germline CDR1 reads SQVTM; CDR2 reads ANQGSEA. V lost 1 base and J lost 1, with 10 bases in between. DNA for the CDR3: TGCAGCGTTGAAGTTTCCAGGGGGAACACTGAAGCTTTCTTT. It encodes CSVEVSRGNTEAFF.

V usage is TRBV7-9 and J usage is TRBJ1-6; 8 bases line up with TRBD1. This CDR3 is built from 16 residues. Germline trimming cut 5 bases from V and 3 bases from J; bases unmatched to any gene: 6. Germline assignment: CDR1 SEHNR and CDR2 FQNEAQ (reference sequence). The CDR3 loop is CASSISQGVYNSPLHF. In nucleotides, the CDR3 is TGTGCCAGCAGCATATCACAGGGGGTCTATAATTCACCCCTCCACTTT.

V and J are TRBV9 and TRBJ2-7; a possible D gene is TRBD1 (5 bases). Germline V gene sequence: CDR1 SGDLS, CDR2 YYNGEE. CDR3 size: 15 residues. Trimming pared 0 bases from V and 3 bases from J, leaving 13 bases between. The CDR3 sequence is CASSVGLGQIYEQYF. The CDR3, as DNA: TGTGCCAGCAGCGTAGGATTGGGGCAGATCTACGAGCAGTACTTC. The full variable domain, in which reference TRBV9 and TRBJ2-7 provide the parts outside the CDR3, is DSGVTQTPKHLITATGQRVTLRCSPRSGDLSVYWYQQSLDQGLQFLIQYYNGEERAKGNILERFSAQQFPDLHSELNLSSLELGDSALYFCASSVGLGQIYEQYFGPGTRLTVT.

V and J are TRBV27 and TRBJ2-7; 7 bases match TRBD2. The germline gives CDR1 MNHEY, CDR2 SMNVEV (reference sequence). This CDR3 has 14 amino acids. The J segment lost 3 bases and the V segment lost 2 bases, leaving 4 bases of the junction unmatched. As DNA, the CDR3 is TGTGCCAGCAGTTTAGGGGGGGAGGTCTACGAGCAGTACTTC. Protein: CASSLGGEVYEQYF.

This clone was seen only a few times. This chain uses TRBV6-1 with TRBJ2-7, with 14 bases matching TRBD2. This CDR3 contains 15 residues. CDR1 and CDR2 (germline): MNHNS, SASEGT. V lost 7 bases to trimming and J lost 4 bases; unmatched junction nucleotides: 6. The CDR3 sequence is CASNTGLAGGYEQYF. CDR3 bases: TGTGCCAGCAACACAGGACTAGCGGGGGGATACGAGCAGTACTTC.

V and J are TRBV2 and TRBJ1-2; maybe TRBD1 (5 bases). The CDR3 is made up of 14 amino acids. Germline V gene sequence: CDR1 SNHLY, CDR2 FYNNEI. With 3 bases removed from V and 3 bases from J, the gap between germline ends came to 11 bases. DNA of the CDR3: TGTGCCAGCAGTGATGAAGGGGTTGACTATGGCTACACCTTC. Translated, it gives CASSDEGVDYGYTF. Supplemented by reference TRBV2 and TRBJ1-2, the full variable domain reads EPEVTQTPSHQVTQMGQEVILRCVPISNHLYFYWYRQILGQKVEFLVSFYNNEISEKSEIFDDQFSVERPDGSNFTLKIRSTKLEDSAMYFCASSDEGVDYGYTFGSGTRLTVV.

This clone was seen a few times. This chain uses TRBV5-6 with TRBJ1-1; D may be TRBD1 (5 bases). Per germline, CDR1 SGHDT and CDR2 YYEEEE. V was shortened by 4 bases and J by 1 base, with 11 bases between the two germline ends. The CDR3 has 14 residues. CDR3 amino acids: CASSRRQTNTEAFF. CDR3 DNA sequence: TGTGCCAGCAGCCGACGACAGACGAACACTGAAGCTTTCTTT.

The J gene is TRBJ2-1, the V gene TRBV7-6; TRBD2 matches at 13 bases. With V trimmed by 5 bases and J by 0 bases, 19 bases remained unmatched. The CDR3 runs to 22 residues. The germline V gene has CDR1 SGHVS and CDR2 FNYEAQ. The CDR3 sequence: CASSPFRETSGGTPSSYNEQFF. CDR3 nucleotides: TGTGCCAGCAGCCCATTCCGAGAGACTAGCGGGGGGACTCCTAGCTCCTACAATGAGCAGTTCTTC.

The rearrangement uses TRBV2 and TRBJ2-1; a possible D gene is TRBD1 (6 bases). The CDR3 extends over 15 amino acids. The V and J ends lost 6 bases and 1 base respectively, with 13 bases between them. Per the germline V gene, CDR1 is SNHLY and CDR2 is FYNNEI. In DNA form, the CDR3 reads TGTGCCAGCAGGGGTGGACAGACATCCTACAATGAGCAGTTCTTC. Protein sequence: CASRGGQTSYNEQFF.

This clone has a count of ten or more. V gene TRBV4-3 combines with J gene TRBJ2-3; weak D call: TRBD1 (6 bases). The CDR3 length is 15 residues. Deletions cut 1 base from V and 4 bases from J, with 12 bases between. The germline V gene has CDR1 LGHNA and CDR2 YSLEER. This CDR3 reads CASSQGVNRADTQYF. CDR3 nucleotide sequence: TGCGCCAGCAGCCAAGGAGTAAACAGGGCAGATACGCAGTATTTT.

On this clone: The sample carries other DNA sequences with the same CDR3. The rearrangement uses TRBV9 and TRBJ2-7; no definite D call. The CDR3 runs to 14 residues. Germline CDR1 is SGDLS and CDR2 is YYNGEE. V was cut by 0 bases and J by 0 bases, with 7 bases left in between. The CDR3 region is CASSVDGSSYEQYF. The CDR3 DNA sequence: TGTGCCAGCAGCGTAGATGGTAGCTCCTACGAGCAGTACTTC.

The rearrangement joins TRBV11-2 to TRBJ2-5, with TRBD2 identical over 9 bases. The germline gives CDR1 SGHAT, CDR2 FQNNGV. This CDR3 region has 15 residues. Trimming took 4 bases from V and 5 from J; bases not matched to a gene: 8. CDR3 sequence (DNA): TGTGCCAGCAGCTATAGCGGGAGTGGGGAGGAGACCCAGTACTTC. Protein: CASSYSGSGEETQYF.

The V gene is TRBV30, the J gene TRBJ1-2; D remains unclear. This CDR3 has 14 amino acids. From germline, CDR1 is GTSNPN and CDR2 SVGIG (reference sequence). V dropped 1 base and J dropped 3 bases, with 12 bases sitting between them. DNA for the CDR3: TGTGCCTGGAGTGACGCGGGGTCGTACTATGGCTACACCTTC. This sequence encodes CAWSDAGSYYGYTF.

The CDR3 loop is CASSPRDWPGNEQFF. The CDR3 nucleotides are TGTGCCAGCAGCCCGAGGGACTGGCCGGGGAATGAGCAGTTCTTC. The J gene is TRBJ2-1, the V gene TRBV5-4, with D tentatively TRBD2 (6 bases). V was cut by 4 bases and J by 7 bases, with 18 bases left in between. CDR1 and CDR2 from the germline V gene are SGHNT and YYREEE (reference sequence). The CDR3 is made up of 15 amino acids.

V gene TRBV6-5 combines with J gene TRBJ1-2, with 9 bases aligning to TRBD1. Trimming removed 0 bases from V and 6 bases from J; junction bases left unmatched: 2. The germline gives CDR1 MNHEY, CDR2 SVGAGI. The CDR3 loop spans 14 amino acids. CDR3 in amino acids: CASSYSQGANGYTF. Here the CDR3 DNA reads TGTGCCAGCAGTTACTCACAGGGGGCGAATGGCTACACCTTC.

The J gene is TRBJ2-5, the V gene TRBV2; maybe TRBD1 (6 bases). Judging by the DNA end, TRBJ2-7 fits better; the J call may be wrong. This CDR3 contains 16 residues. Germline CDR1 and CDR2: SNHLY and FYNNEI. The CDR3 nucleotides are TGTGCCAGCAGCGCAAACTCCGGGACAAAATCCTACGAGCAGTACTTC. This encodes CASSANSGTKSYEQYF.

The V and J genes are TRBV7-2 and TRBJ1-5; no definite D call. The CDR3 extends over 14 amino acids. Germline V CDR1 and CDR2: SGHTA, FQGNSA. Trimming left V 0 bases short and J 5 bases short, with 8 bases between. The CDR3 loop reads CASSLAAVYQPQHF. The CDR3 DNA follows: TGTGCCAGCAGCTTAGCTGCAGTTTATCAGCCCCAGCATTTT.

The chain joins TRBV15 to TRBJ1-2; D unclear. The CDR3 has 16 amino acids. Between the trimmed V and J ends, which lost 1 base and 3 bases, there was a span of 15 bases. CDR1 and CDR2 (germline): LNHNV, YYDKDF (reference sequence). CDR3 in DNA: TGTGCCACCAGCAGAGGCCACGAGGTTTTGGACTATGGCTACACCTTC. As protein: CATSRGHEVLDYGYTF.

The chain couples TRBV27 to TRBJ2-7; maybe TRBD1 (6 bases). Per the germline V gene, CDR1 is MNHEY and CDR2 is SMNVEV (reference sequence). V dropped 1 base and J dropped 5 bases, with 21 bases sitting between them. The CDR3 spans 17 residues. Here the CDR3 DNA reads TGTGCCAGCAGTTTATACGGCCTAAGGCAGGGGAGTAACGAGCAGTACTTC. Translated, it gives CASSLYGLRQGSNEQYF.

The rearrangement links TRBV6-6 to TRBJ2-6; 9 bases are a match to TRBD1. With V trimmed by 6 bases and J by 4 bases, 7 bases remained unmatched. This CDR3 comprises 16 residues. Germline CDR1 MNHNY, CDR2 SVGAGI (reference sequence). DNA of the CDR3: TGTGCCAGCAGCATTACAGGGGGCAGAGGGGCCAACGTCCTGACTTTC. Translation gives CASSITGGRGANVLTF.

The chain couples TRBV6-5 to TRBJ2-7, with 7 positions matching TRBD1. The CDR3 loop spans 15 amino acids. V shed 5 bases, J shed 4 bases, and the junction held 11 bases outside the gene matches. Germline V gene sequence: CDR1 MNHEY, CDR2 SVGAGI. DNA of the CDR3: TGTGCCAGCAGTGTTACCCCGGGACAGATTTACGAGCAGTACTTC. This codes for CASSVTPGQIYEQYF.

V usage is TRBV7-8 and J usage is TRBJ1-2, with D possibly matching TRBD1 (6 bases). CDR1 SGHVS and CDR2 FQNEAQ come from the germline V gene. V was cut by 8 bases and J by 2 bases, with 9 bases left in between. The CDR3 length is 12 residues. The CDR3 sequence is CASLGQNYGYTF. CDR3 sequence (DNA): TGTGCCAGCCTAGGACAGAACTATGGCTACACCTTC.

The chain joins TRBV28 to TRBJ1-3, with 9 bases identical to TRBD1. With V trimmed by 5 bases and J by 2 bases, 4 bases remained unmatched. The germline V gene has CDR1 MDHEN and CDR2 SYDVKM. The CDR3 has 15 residues. CDR3 in DNA: TGTGCCAGCAGTCTTACAGGGGGCCCTGGAAACACCATATATTTT. It codes for CASSLTGGPGNTIYF.